This passage covers 22 T cell receptor beta chains from one sample sequenced in a study of OX40 agonist ivuxolimab in advanced cancers. Produced via immunoSEQ multiplex PCR; TCRdb's table is partial and in-frame only. The table records 40,000 to 45,000 clones, 86% of them present only once. The sample here was CD4+ or CD8+ T cells sorted from blood, taken in a trial of the OX40 agonist ivuxolimab. Every receptor here comes from an adult with an advanced solid tumor such as melanoma, head and neck, liver or kidney cancer.

The CDR3 loop reads CASSLGGLSGETQYF. CDR3 nucleotides: TGCGCCAGCAGCCTCGGGGGCCTGTCCGGCGAGACCCAGTACTTC. This chain connects TRBV4-1 to TRBJ2-5; either TRBD1 or TRBD2 may fit D (6 bases each). Germline CDR1 reads MGHRA; CDR2 reads YSYEKL. The CDR3 runs to 15 residues. Trimming left V 4 bases short and J 5 bases short, with 17 bases between.

V is TRBV7-8 and J is TRBJ2-7; D possibly matches TRBD1 or TRBD2 (7 bases each). Germline lookup yields CDR1 SGHVS and CDR2 FQNEAQ. The CDR3 is made up of 18 amino acids. V was trimmed by 2 bases and J by 0 bases, leaving 20 bases between them. Here the CDR3 reads CASSLPAGGGGSSYEQYF. The DNA for the CDR3 is TGTGCCAGCAGCTTACCGGCAGGGGGAGGGGGAAGCTCCTACGAGCAGTACTTC.

This chain uses TRBV10-3 with TRBJ1-6, with a weak D call TRBD1 (6 bases). V was cut by 8 bases and J by 2 bases, with 13 bases left in between. The CDR3 has 15 residues. From germline, CDR1 is ENHRY and CDR2 SYGVKD. CDR3 nucleotides: TGTGCCATCCGGACAGATATTCCCTATAATTCACCCCTCCACTTT. Its protein is CAIRTDIPYNSPLHF.

The chain carries TRBV6-5 and TRBJ1-5; the D gene is possibly TRBD1 (5 bases). Germline loops: CDR1 MNHEY, CDR2 SVGAGI. CDR3 size: 15 residues. V lost 4 bases to trimming and J lost 0 bases, with 10 bases between them. The CDR3 sequence is CASSSGRYSNQPQHF. CDR3 nucleotide sequence: TGTGCCAGCAGTTCGGGACGGTATAGCAATCAGCCCCAGCATTTT.

This chain uses TRBV25-1 with TRBJ2-2, with a weak D call TRBD1 (5 bases). The CDR3 consists of 14 residues. Trimming took 0 bases from V and 9 from J, leaving 11 bases between them. CDR1 is MGHDK, CDR2 SYGVNS, per germline. CDR3 in DNA: TGTGCCAGCAGTGAATACTCAGACAGCCGGGAGCTGTTTTTT. Its translation: CASSEYSDSRELFF.

The rearrangement links TRBV5-5 to TRBJ1-5, with D unresolved. Trimming removed 4 bases at V and 9 bases at J, with 14 bases between. The CDR3 runs to 13 residues. CDR1 and CDR2 (germline): SGHKS, YYEKEE (reference sequence). The CDR3, as DNA: TGTGCCAGCAGCGAGACACCTGGTGGGCCCCAGCATTTT. This gives the protein CASSETPGGPQHF.

This clone was seen a few times. CDR3 sequence reads: CASSQDPGQGASGYTF. In DNA, the CDR3 is TGCGCCAGCAGCCAAGATCCGGGACAGGGGGCTTCCGGCTACACCTTC. The chain combines TRBV4-3 with TRBJ1-2, with 12 nucleotides matching TRBD1. This CDR3 has 16 residues. From germline, CDR1 is LGHNA and CDR2 YSLEER. V gave up 0 bases and J gave up 8 bases; unmatched junction bases: 7.

This clone came up once. J is TRBJ2-1 and V is TRBV7-8; 8 bases map to TRBD1. With 3 bases clipped from V and 0 bases from J, the junction kept 4 bases outside the gene matches. Per the germline V gene, CDR1 is SGHVS and CDR2 is FQNEAQ. The CDR3 totals 16 residues. CDR3 amino acids: CASSLAGTGSYNEQFF. The CDR3 DNA reads TGTGCCAGCAGCTTGGCGGGGACAGGCTCCTACAATGAGCAGTTCTTC.

This clone was observed once. The chain has TRBV28 and TRBJ1-6; 7 bases fit TRBD1. CDR3 length equals 15 residues. The germline CDR1 and CDR2 sequences are MDHEN and SYDVKM. With V trimmed by 11 bases and J by 7 bases, 14 bases remained unmatched. CDR3 nucleotide sequence: TGTGCCGGAAGGGACGAGGGGGCGCGGAATTCACCCCTCCACTTT. Protein product: CAGRDEGARNSPLHF.

The chain is built from TRBV4-2 and TRBJ1-1; a weak D match, TRBD1 (6 bases). Trimming left V 0 bases short and J 0 bases short, with 11 bases between. The CDR3 is made up of 16 amino acids. The germline V gene encodes CDR1 LGHNA and CDR2 YNFKEQ. The CDR3 bases are TGTGCCAGCAGCCAAGAGGGGGCGACAGTGAACACTGAAGCTTTCTTT. Protein sequence: CASSQEGATVNTEAFF.

This clone has a single count. The chain joins TRBV6-6 to TRBJ1-6; TRBD1 matches 8 bases. The length of the CDR3 is 15 residues. Germline V CDR1 and CDR2: MNHNY, SVGAGI (reference sequence). Trimming took 0 bases from V and 9 from J; bases not matched to a gene: 4. CDR3 protein: CASSYSDTGGSPLHF. The CDR3 coding sequence is TGTGCCAGCAGTTACTCGGATACAGGGGGTTCACCCCTCCACTTT.

The chain uses TRBV5-4 and TRBJ1-1; TRBD1 is a possible D gene (5 bases). Per the germline V gene, CDR1 is SGHNT and CDR2 is YYREEE (reference sequence). Trimming shortened V by 6 bases and J by 1 base, and 10 bases separated the two germline ends. CDR3 length: 13 amino acids. The CDR3 loop is CASTKGENTEAFF. The CDR3 DNA sequence: TGTGCCAGCACCAAAGGGGAGAACACTGAAGCTTTCTTT.

The chain joins TRBV7-2 to TRBJ2-2; the D gene is possibly TRBD1 (5 bases). Trimming left V 1 base short and J 3 bases short, with 15 bases between. The germline V gene has CDR1 SGHTA and CDR2 FQGNSA. The CDR3 is 17 residues long. The CDR3 spells CASSLVQGLGYTGELFF. The CDR3 coding sequence is TGTGCCAGCAGCTTAGTGCAGGGCTTAGGGTACACCGGGGAGCTGTTTTTT.

V usage is TRBV15 and J usage is TRBJ2-2, with D unresolved. The CDR3 contains 11 residues. The germline gives CDR1 LNHNV, CDR2 YYDKDF (reference sequence). V lost 5 bases and J 8 bases, leaving 6 bases between the germline ends. The CDR3 is CATSARGELFF. In DNA form, the CDR3 reads TGTGCCACCAGCGCCCGGGGGGAGCTGTTTTTT.

The chain has TRBV29-1 and TRBJ1-1, with TRBD1 matching over 7 bases. The CDR3 has 15 residues. The trim removed 2 bases at V and 0 bases at J, leaving 6 bases unmatched. Germline V lookup: CDR1 SQVTM, CDR2 ANQGSEA. CDR3 nucleotides: TGCAGCGTTGAACCCCGACAGGGCGTGAACACTGAAGCTTTCTTT. Its translation: CSVEPRQGVNTEAFF.

The chain recombines TRBV7-9 with TRBJ2-7; D unclear. The CDR3 has 17 residues. From germline, CDR1 is SEHNR and CDR2 FQNEAQ (reference sequence). Trimming cost V 5 bases and J 2 bases, with 22 bases left between them. The CDR3 nucleotides are TGTGCCAGCAGCCGTCTTCACCGACGGAAACCGACCTACGAGCAGTACTTC. Translation: CASSRLHRRKPTYEQYF.

This chain connects TRBV9 to TRBJ2-6, with 9 bases identical to TRBD1. Germline trimming cut 2 bases from V and 3 bases from J; bases unmatched to any gene: 9. The germline V gene has CDR1 SGDLS and CDR2 YYNGEE. This CDR3 region has 18 residues. The chain's CDR3 is CASSVRRTGEYGANVLTF. CDR3 bases: TGTGCCAGCAGCGTCCGAAGGACAGGGGAGTATGGGGCCAACGTCCTGACTTTC. The full variable domain, with the rest looked up from reference TRBV9 and TRBJ2-6, is DSGVTQTPKHLITATGQRVTLRCSPRSGDLSVYWYQQSLDQGLQFLIQYYNGEERAKGNILERFSAQQFPDLHSELNLSSLELGDSALYFCASSVRRTGEYGANVLTFGAGSRLTVL.

The gene calls are TRBV29-1 and TRBJ2-3; D is ambiguous. Germline V gene sequence: CDR1 SQVTM, CDR2 ANQGSEA. The CDR3 extends over 11 amino acids. The V and J ends lost 4 bases and 3 bases respectively, with 5 bases between them. CDR3 sequence: CSVVWTDTQYF. The CDR3 DNA reads TGCAGCGTTGTCTGGACAGATACGCAGTATTTT.

In its sample, this clone was seen once. This chain uses TRBV6-6 with TRBJ2-7, with D hard to call. The CDR3 runs to 14 residues. Germline V gene sequence: CDR1 MNHNY, CDR2 SVGAGI (reference sequence). V was trimmed by 6 bases and J by 2 bases, leaving 14 bases between them. CDR3 coding DNA: TGTGCCAGCAGGCCCTCGGCGGTCCCCTACGAGCAGTACTTC. This sequence encodes CASRPSAVPYEQYF.

Turning to this clone: A read error may produce the germline difference seen at one junction end. The chain carries TRBV7-3 and TRBJ2-1; D ambiguous. Germline V gives CDR1 SGHTA, CDR2 FQGTGA. The CDR3 totals 14 residues. CDR3 sequence (DNA): TGTGCCAGCAGCATCCATTCTCGGGCAGATGAGCGGTTCTTC. Translating gives CASSIHSRADERFF.

This clone was observed once. V gene TRBV5-1 combines with J gene TRBJ1-2, with 9 bases that match TRBD1. This CDR3 spans 17 amino acids. Germline assignment: CDR1 SGHRS and CDR2 YFSETQ. Germline trimming cut 4 bases from V and 5 bases from J; bases unmatched to any gene: 15. The CDR3 protein is CASSPGTGTAILYGYTF. The CDR3 DNA reads TGCGCCAGCAGCCCGGGGACAGGGACAGCTATCCTGTATGGCTACACCTTC.

DNA for the CDR3: TGTGCCAGCAGCTTGGGTGGGACGGGCACTGAAGCTTTCTTT. Residues: CASSLGGTGTEAFF. This rearrangement joins TRBV11-3 to TRBJ1-1; weak D call: TRBD1 (5 bases). The V and J ends lost 3 bases and 4 bases respectively, with 12 bases between them. The CDR3 covers 14 residues. The V gene's germline CDR1 is SGHNT and CDR2 YENEEA. The variable domain in full, with the rest retrieved from reference TRBV11-3 and TRBJ1-1, is EAGVVQSPRYKIIEKKQPVAFWCNPISGHNTLYWYLQNLGQGPELLIRYENEEAVDDSQLPKDRFSAERLKGVDSTLKIQPAELGDSAVYLCASSLGGTGTEAFFGQGTRLTVV.